Shown below are 20 T cell receptor beta chains from a single sample sequenced in a study of cytomegalovirus exposure and HLA in healthy donors. The PCR made use of 60 Vbeta and 13 Jbeta primers. Libraries were prepared by immunoSEQ multiplex PCR; TCRdb keeps only in-frame clonotypes and omits some of them. Of 100,000 to 150,000 clones listed, about four fifths are singletons. Sequencing input: PBMCs. The receptors were sampled from a woman in her thirties or forties in good health and CMV-seronegative.

The chain is built from TRBV28 and TRBJ2-1; the match to TRBD2 covers 10 bases. Germline CDR1 reads MDHEN; CDR2 reads SYDVKM. CDR3 length equals 19 residues. The trim removed 6 bases at V and 1 base at J, leaving 15 bases unmatched. CDR3 region: CASRSGVAGGPQSYNEQFF. DNA for the CDR3: TGTGCCAGCAGGAGCGGGGTAGCGGGAGGCCCTCAATCCTACAATGAGCAGTTCTTC.

The chain is built from TRBV18 and TRBJ1-6; D may be TRBD1 (6 bases). The CDR3 totals 15 residues. Germline V gives CDR1 KGHSH, CDR2 LQKENI. V was trimmed by 2 bases and J by 11 bases, leaving 16 bases between them. CDR3 loop: CASSPSGGARTPLHF. CDR3 nucleotide sequence: TGTGCCAGCTCACCATCCGGGGGGGCTCGGACACCCCTCCACTTT.

In this sample, this clone turned up a few times. The chain couples TRBV28 to TRBJ1-4; 10 nucleotides align to TRBD1. Germline assignment: CDR1 MDHEN and CDR2 SYDVKM. V dropped 6 bases and J dropped 6; count of bases not matched to a gene: 1. The CDR3 runs 13 residues. CDR3 residues: CASRTGGDEKLFF. The CDR3 region has the DNA TGTGCCAGCAGGACAGGGGGCGATGAAAAACTGTTTTTT. Full variable domain (outside the CDR3, taken from reference TRBV28 and TRBJ1-4): DVKVTQSSRYLVKRTGEKVFLECVQDMDHENMFWYRQDPGLGLRLIYFSYDVKMKEKGDIPEGYSVSREKKERFSLILESASTNQTSMYLCASRTGGDEKLFFGSGTQLSVL.

The chain employs TRBV5-4 and TRBJ1-5; TRBD1 might be the D (5 bases). CDR1 and CDR2 from the germline V gene are SGHNT and YYREEE (reference sequence). CDR3 size: 14 residues. With 0 bases removed from V and 4 bases from J, the gap between germline ends came to 8 bases. DNA of the CDR3: TGTGCCAGCAGCTTGGCCGGGGGGAATCAGCCCCAGCATTTT. It encodes CASSLAGGNQPQHF.

The genes are TRBV19 and TRBJ1-1; D is uncertain. This CDR3 is built from 14 residues. Germline-derived CDR1 and CDR2 are LNHDA and SQIVND (reference sequence). V dropped 6 bases and J dropped 0 bases, with 11 bases sitting between them. CDR3 region: CASRVPGLNTEAFF. The DNA of the CDR3 is TGTGCCAGTAGAGTCCCGGGATTGAACACTGAAGCTTTCTTT. Filled out from reference TRBV19 and TRBJ1-1, the complete variable domain reads DGGITQSPKYLFRKEGQNVTLSCEQNLNHDAMYWYRQDPGQGLRLIYYSQIVNDFQKGDIAEGYSVSREKKESFPLTVTSAQKNPTAFYLCASRVPGLNTEAFFGQGTRLTVV.

The genes are TRBV18 and TRBJ2-3; no clear D. Germline V gene lookup returns CDR1 KGHSH and CDR2 LQKENI. Trimming cost V 3 bases and J 0 bases, with 13 bases left between them. The CDR3 contains 16 residues. Here the CDR3 reads CASSPLIRLSTDTQYF. CDR3 nucleotide sequence: TGTGCCAGCTCACCTCTGATACGTCTAAGCACAGATACGCAGTATTTT.

This clone appeared a single time. The V call is TRBV9, the J call TRBJ2-7; 8 bases match TRBD1. V trimming: 2 bases; J trimming: 2 bases; junction bases outside the gene matches: 9. The CDR3 is made up of 16 amino acids. The germline V gene encodes CDR1 SGDLS and CDR2 YYNGEE. The CDR3 nucleotides are TGTGCCAGCAGCGTTACCGACAGGGGAAATCCCTACGAGCAGTACTTC. Its protein product is CASSVTDRGNPYEQYF.

The gene calls are TRBV6-1 and TRBJ2-1; possibly TRBD1 for D (5 bases). Germline V gene lookup returns CDR1 MNHNS and CDR2 SASEGT. V lost 8 bases and J lost 2, with 16 bases in between. This CDR3 contains 15 residues. The CDR3 protein is CASGSLDIPYNEQFF. CDR3 bases: TGTGCCAGCGGGTCGTTGGACATCCCCTACAATGAGCAGTTCTTC.

V gene TRBV4-2 combines with J gene TRBJ1-1, with TRBD1 identical over 11 bases. V trimming: 2 bases; J trimming: 11 bases; junction bases outside the gene matches: 7. There are 14 residues in the CDR3. Germline V gene lookup returns CDR1 LGHNA and CDR2 YNFKEQ. CDR3 residues: CASSQSDRGREAFF. In DNA form, the CDR3 reads TGTGCCAGCAGCCAATCGGACAGGGGGCGCGAGGCTTTCTTT.

The genes are TRBV5-4 and TRBJ2-7; 9 positions match TRBD1. The V segment lost 0 bases and the J segment 4 bases; nucleotides outside the gene matches: 5. CDR1 is SGHNT, CDR2 YYREEE, per germline (reference sequence). The CDR3 length is 15 residues. The CDR3 DNA is TGTGCCAGCAGCTTGGCGGGACAGGGCGTTTACGAGCAGTACTTC. It codes for CASSLAGQGVYEQYF.

This sequence joins TRBV4-1 and TRBJ1-5; D unclear. Germline V CDR1 and CDR2: MGHRA, YSYEKL. CDR3 length equals 16 residues. V gave up 11 bases and J gave up 0 bases, with 20 bases separating them. The CDR3 spells CAYEESPPYSNQPQHF. The CDR3 region has the DNA TGCGCCTATGAGGAGTCACCACCTTATAGCAATCAGCCCCAGCATTTT.

This sequence joins TRBV4-1 and TRBJ2-7; 8 positions agree with TRBD1. V gave up 0 bases and J gave up 11 bases; unmatched junction bases: 9. There are 14 residues in the CDR3. Germline values: CDR1 MGHRA, CDR2 YSYEKL. Here the CDR3 DNA reads TGCGCCAGCAGCCAAGACCGGACAGGGCGGATGAAGTACTTC. This sequence encodes CASSQDRTGRMKYF.

The rearrangement uses TRBV5-6 and TRBJ2-1; D might be TRBD2 (6 bases). This CDR3 is 17 amino acids long. Per germline, CDR1 SGHDT and CDR2 YYEEEE. Deletions cut 0 bases from V and 4 bases from J, with 17 bases between. This chain's CDR3 is CASSLGGIAELYNEQFF. The CDR3 coding sequence is TGTGCCAGCAGCTTGGGGGGAATAGCGGAGTTATACAATGAGCAGTTCTTC.

Worth noting for this clone: Different DNA sequences within this sample yield the same CDR3. This rearrangement joins TRBV7-9 to TRBJ2-7, with a weak D call TRBD2 (5 bases). The CDR3 runs 11 residues. Germline CDR1 and CDR2: SEHNR and FQNEAQ (reference sequence). With 2 bases removed from V and 7 bases from J, the gap between germline ends came to 6 bases. This chain's CDR3 is CASSLRGEQYF. The CDR3 DNA is TGTGCCAGCAGCTTACGAGGGGAGCAGTACTTC.

As DNA, the CDR3 is TGCAGCGTTGAGGGCCCAGAGGATACGCAGTATTTT. Protein sequence: CSVEGPEDTQYF. The chain couples TRBV29-1 to TRBJ2-3, with D hard to call. CDR3 length: 12 residues. With 3 bases removed from V and 6 bases from J, the gap between germline ends came to 10 bases. Germline V gene data show CDR1 as SQVTM and CDR2 as ANQGSEA.

The chain combines TRBV5-1 with TRBJ2-1; TRBD2 matches 11 bases. The CDR3 totals 15 residues. Germline V gene lookup returns CDR1 SGHRS and CDR2 YFSETQ. With 6 bases clipped from V and 6 bases from J, the junction kept 8 bases outside the gene matches. The CDR3 loop reads CASTVGLADSNEQFF. CDR3 nucleotides: TGCGCCAGCACCGTGGGACTAGCGGATTCCAATGAGCAGTTCTTC.

The V and J genes are TRBV11-2 and TRBJ2-7; tentative D call: TRBD2 (7 bases). The CDR3 is 15 amino acids. V dropped 6 bases and J dropped 4 bases, with 19 bases sitting between them. Germline V CDR1 and CDR2: SGHAT, FQNNGV. The CDR3 nucleotides read TGTGCCAGCAGGGAGGGGGAGACTAGCTCTTACGAGCAGTACTTC. Translation: CASREGETSSYEQYF. The variable domain in full, with the rest retrieved from reference TRBV11-2 and TRBJ2-7, is EAGVAQSPRYKIIEKRQSVAFWCNPISGHATLYWYQQILGQGPKLLIQFQNNGVVDDSQLPKDRFSAERLKGVDSTLKIQPAKLEDSAVYLCASREGETSSYEQYFGPGTRLTVT.

As concerns this clone: One junction end does not reproduce the germline sequence, and a read error may be involved. V gene TRBV28 combines with J gene TRBJ1-2; D call uncertain. CDR1 and CDR2 (germline): MDHEN, SYDVKM. The CDR3 covers 15 residues. CDR3 protein: CPSSLFGAANYGYTF. The CDR3 DNA reads TGTCCCAGCAGTTTATTTGGAGCCGCTAACTATGGCTACACCTTC.

The chain couples TRBV7-6 to TRBJ2-3, with 7 bases matching TRBD2. CDR1 and CDR2 (germline): SGHVS, FNYEAQ. This CDR3 is built from 16 residues. Germline trimming cut 6 bases from V and 5 bases from J; bases unmatched to any gene: 14. CDR3 nucleotides: TGTGCCAGCAGTCCCCGGACTAGGGGCCTTGGAGATACGCAGTATTTT. Translation gives CASSPRTRGLGDTQYF.

This chain links TRBV5-4 with TRBJ2-1; 10 bases match TRBD2. Germline CDR1 reads SGHNT; CDR2 reads YYREEE (reference sequence). After removal of 0 bases from V and 4 bases from J, the junction contained 4 bases not matched to a gene. CDR3 length: 16 amino acids. The CDR3 nucleotides are TGTGCCAGCAGCTTGGGGGCTAGCGGGGGATACAATGAGCAGTTCTTC. Translating it yields CASSLGASGGYNEQFF.